This T cell receptor (beta chain) was sequenced in a study of blood T cell repertoires in COVID-19. Sequenced by immunoSEQ multiplex PCR; TCRdb stores in-frame clones only, minus some. The profile shows about 250,000 clones, 85% to 90% of them singletons. Germline V gives CDR1 SSHAT, CDR2 FNYEAQ (reference sequence). This CDR3 region has 16 residues. This clone was counted a single time. A read error may account for a junction end that differs from germline. Participant ages covered about 18 to 95 years across around 25 US areas. Researchers sorted participants into cohorts using their self-reported clinical history. Recovered Cohort 3 donors showed two negative PCRs, clearance, or symptom resolution.

The material sequenced was PBMCs or T cells enriched from blood (not recorded which). The chain has TRBV7-7 and TRBJ2-2, with 9 bases that match TRBD1. The receptor was isolated from a young woman who had recovered from COVID-19. DNA of the CDR3: TGTGCTAGCAGCCCCGGCGGGGGACAGGGAACCGGGGAGCTGTTTTTT. Amino acid sequence: CASSPGGGQGTGELFF.